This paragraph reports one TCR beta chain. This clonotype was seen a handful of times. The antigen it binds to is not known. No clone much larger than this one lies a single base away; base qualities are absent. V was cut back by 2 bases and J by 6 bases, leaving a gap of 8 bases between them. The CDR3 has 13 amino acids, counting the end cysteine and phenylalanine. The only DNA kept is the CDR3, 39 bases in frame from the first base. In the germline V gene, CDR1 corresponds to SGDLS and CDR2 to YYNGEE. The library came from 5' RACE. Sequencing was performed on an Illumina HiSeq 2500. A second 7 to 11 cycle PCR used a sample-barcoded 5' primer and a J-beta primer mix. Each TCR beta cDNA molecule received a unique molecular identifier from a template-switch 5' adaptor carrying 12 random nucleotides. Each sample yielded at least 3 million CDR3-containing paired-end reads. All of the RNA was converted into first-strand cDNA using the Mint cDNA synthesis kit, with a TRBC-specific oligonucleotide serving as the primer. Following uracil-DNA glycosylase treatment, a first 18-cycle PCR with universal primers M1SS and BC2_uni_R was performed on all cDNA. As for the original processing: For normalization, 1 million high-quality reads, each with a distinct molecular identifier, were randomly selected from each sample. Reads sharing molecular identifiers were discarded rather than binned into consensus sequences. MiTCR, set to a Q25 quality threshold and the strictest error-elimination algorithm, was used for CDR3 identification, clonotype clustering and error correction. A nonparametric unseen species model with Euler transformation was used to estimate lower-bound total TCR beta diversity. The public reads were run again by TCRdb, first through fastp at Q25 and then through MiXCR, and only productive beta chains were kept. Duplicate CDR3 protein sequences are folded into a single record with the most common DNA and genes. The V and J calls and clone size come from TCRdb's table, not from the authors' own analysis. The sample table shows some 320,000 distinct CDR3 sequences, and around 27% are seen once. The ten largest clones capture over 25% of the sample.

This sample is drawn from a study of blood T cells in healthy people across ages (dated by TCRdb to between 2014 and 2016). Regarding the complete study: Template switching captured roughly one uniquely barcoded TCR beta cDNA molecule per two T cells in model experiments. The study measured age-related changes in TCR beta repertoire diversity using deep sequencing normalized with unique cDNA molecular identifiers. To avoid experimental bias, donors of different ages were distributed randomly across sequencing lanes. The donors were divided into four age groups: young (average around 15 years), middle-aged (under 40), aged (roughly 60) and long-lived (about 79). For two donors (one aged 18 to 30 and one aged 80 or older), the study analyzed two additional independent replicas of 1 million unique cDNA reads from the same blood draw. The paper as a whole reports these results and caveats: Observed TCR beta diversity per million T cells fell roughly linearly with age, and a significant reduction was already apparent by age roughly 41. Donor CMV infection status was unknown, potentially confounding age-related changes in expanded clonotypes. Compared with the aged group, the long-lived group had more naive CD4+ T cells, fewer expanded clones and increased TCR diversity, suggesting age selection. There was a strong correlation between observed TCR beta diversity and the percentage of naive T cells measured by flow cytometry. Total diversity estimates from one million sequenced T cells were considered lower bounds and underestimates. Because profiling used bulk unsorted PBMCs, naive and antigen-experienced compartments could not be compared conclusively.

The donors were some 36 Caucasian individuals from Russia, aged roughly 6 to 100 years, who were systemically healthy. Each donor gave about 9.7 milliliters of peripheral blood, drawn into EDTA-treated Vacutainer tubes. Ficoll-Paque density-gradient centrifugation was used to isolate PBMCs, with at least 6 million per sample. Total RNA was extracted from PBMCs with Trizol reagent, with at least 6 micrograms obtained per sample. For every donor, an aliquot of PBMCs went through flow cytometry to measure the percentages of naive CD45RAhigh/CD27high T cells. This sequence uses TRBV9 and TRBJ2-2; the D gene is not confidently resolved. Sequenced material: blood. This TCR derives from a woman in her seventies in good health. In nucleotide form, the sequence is TGTGCCAGCAGCGTGTACTCCGCCGGGGAGCTGTTTTTT. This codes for CASSVYSAGELFF.